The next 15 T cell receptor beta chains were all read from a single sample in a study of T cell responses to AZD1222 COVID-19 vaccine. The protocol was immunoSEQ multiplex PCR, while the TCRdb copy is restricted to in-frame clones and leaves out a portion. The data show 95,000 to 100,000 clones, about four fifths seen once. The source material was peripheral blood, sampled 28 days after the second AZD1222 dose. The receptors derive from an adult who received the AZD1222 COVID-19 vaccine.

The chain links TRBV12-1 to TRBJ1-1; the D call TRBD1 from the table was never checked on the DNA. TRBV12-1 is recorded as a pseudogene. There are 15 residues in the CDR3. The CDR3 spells CASSAPGTGNTEAFF. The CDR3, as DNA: TGTGCCAGCAGCGCGCCCGGGACAGGGAACACTGAAGCTTTCTTT.

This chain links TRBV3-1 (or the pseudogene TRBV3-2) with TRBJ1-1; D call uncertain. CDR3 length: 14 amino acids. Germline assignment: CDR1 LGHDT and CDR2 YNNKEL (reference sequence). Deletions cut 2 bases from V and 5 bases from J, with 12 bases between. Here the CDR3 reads CASSQSAGVTEAFF. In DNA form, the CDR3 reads TGTGCCAGCAGCCAAAGTGCCGGGGTTACTGAAGCTTTCTTT.

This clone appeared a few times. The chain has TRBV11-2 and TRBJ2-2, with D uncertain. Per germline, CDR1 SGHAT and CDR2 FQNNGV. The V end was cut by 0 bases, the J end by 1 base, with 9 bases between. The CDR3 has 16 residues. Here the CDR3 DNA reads TGTGCCAGCAGCTTAGATCGGTCAGGGAACACCGGGGAGCTGTTTTTT. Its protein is CASSLDRSGNTGELFF.

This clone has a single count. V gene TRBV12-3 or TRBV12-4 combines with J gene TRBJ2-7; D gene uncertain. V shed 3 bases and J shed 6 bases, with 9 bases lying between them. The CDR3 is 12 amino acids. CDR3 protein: CASSFTRTEQYF. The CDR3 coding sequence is TGTGCCAGCAGTTTTACGAGGACCGAGCAGTACTTC.

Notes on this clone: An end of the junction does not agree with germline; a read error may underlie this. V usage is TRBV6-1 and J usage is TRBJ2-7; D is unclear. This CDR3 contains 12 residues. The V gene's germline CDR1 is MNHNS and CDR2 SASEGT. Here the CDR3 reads CASSEASFEQYF. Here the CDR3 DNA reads TGTGCCAGCAGTGAAGCTTCCTTCGAGCAGTACTTC.

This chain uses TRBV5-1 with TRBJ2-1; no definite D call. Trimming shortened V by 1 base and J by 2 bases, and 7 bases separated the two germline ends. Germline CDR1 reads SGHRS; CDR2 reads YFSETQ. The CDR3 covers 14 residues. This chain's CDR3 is CASSLYTTYNEQFF. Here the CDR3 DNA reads TGCGCCAGCAGCTTGTATACTACCTACAATGAGCAGTTCTTC.

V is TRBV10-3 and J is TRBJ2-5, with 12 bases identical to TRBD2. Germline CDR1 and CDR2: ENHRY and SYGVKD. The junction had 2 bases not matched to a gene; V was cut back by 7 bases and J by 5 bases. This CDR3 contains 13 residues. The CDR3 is CAINGLAGETQYF. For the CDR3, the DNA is TGTGCCATCAACGGACTAGCGGGGGAGACCCAGTACTTC.

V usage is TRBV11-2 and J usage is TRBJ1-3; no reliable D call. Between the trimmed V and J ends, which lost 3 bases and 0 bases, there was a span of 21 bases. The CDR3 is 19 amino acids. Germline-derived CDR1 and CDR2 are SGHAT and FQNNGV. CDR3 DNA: TGTGCCAGCAGCTTTCGGGCTATCTCCATGGGTCTCTCTGGAAACACCATATATTTT. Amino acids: CASSFRAISMGLSGNTIYF. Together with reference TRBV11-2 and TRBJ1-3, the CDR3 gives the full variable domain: EAGVAQSPRYKIIEKRQSVAFWCNPISGHATLYWYQQILGQGPKLLIQFQNNGVVDDSQLPKDRFSAERLKGVDSTLKIQPAKLEDSAVYLCASSFRAISMGLSGNTIYFGEGSWLTVV.

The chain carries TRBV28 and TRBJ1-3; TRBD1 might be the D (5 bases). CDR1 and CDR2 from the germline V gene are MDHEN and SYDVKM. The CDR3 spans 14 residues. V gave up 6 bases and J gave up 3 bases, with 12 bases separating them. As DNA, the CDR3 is TGTGCCAGCAGCTTGGGGGGGTTTGGAAACACCATATATTTT. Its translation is CASSLGGFGNTIYF. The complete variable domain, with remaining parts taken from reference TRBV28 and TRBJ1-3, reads DVKVTQSSRYLVKRTGEKVFLECVQDMDHENMFWYRQDPGLGLRLIYFSYDVKMKEKGDIPEGYSVSREKKERFSLILESASTNQTSMYLCASSLGGFGNTIYFGEGSWLTVV.

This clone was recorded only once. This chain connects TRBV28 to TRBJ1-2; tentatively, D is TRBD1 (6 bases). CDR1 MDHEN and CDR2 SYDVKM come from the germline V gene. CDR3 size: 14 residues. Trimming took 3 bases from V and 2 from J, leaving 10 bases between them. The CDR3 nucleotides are TGTGCCAGCAGTTTCCCGGGGGGCAACTATGGCTACACCTTC. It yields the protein CASSFPGGNYGYTF.

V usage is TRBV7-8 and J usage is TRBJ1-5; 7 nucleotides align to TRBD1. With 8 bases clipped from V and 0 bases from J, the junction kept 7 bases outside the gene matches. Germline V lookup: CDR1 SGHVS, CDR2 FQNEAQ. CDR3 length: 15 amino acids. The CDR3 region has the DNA TGTGCCAGCCTGGAGGGGGCAAATAGCAATCAGCCCCAGCATTTT. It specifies CASLEGANSNQPQHF.

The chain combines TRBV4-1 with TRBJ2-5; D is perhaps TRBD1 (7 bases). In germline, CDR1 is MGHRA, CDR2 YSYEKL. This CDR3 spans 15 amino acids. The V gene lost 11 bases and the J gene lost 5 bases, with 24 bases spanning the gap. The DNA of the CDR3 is TGCGCCTCCCAGGGGGGTGGACAGGCAGGGGAGACCCAGTACTTC. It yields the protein CASQGGGQAGETQYF.

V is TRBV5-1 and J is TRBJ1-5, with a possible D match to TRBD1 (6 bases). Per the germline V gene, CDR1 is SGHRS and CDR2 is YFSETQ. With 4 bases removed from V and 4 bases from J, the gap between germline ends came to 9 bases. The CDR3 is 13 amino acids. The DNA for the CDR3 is TGCGCCAGCAGCCAGACAGGAAATCAGCCCCAGCATTTT. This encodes CASSQTGNQPQHF.

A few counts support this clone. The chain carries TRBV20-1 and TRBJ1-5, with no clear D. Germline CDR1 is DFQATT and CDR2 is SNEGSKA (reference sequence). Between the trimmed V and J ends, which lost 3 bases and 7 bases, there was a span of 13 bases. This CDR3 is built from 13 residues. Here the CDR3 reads CSASLQPGQPQHF. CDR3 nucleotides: TGCAGTGCTAGTCTACAGCCTGGACAGCCCCAGCATTTT.

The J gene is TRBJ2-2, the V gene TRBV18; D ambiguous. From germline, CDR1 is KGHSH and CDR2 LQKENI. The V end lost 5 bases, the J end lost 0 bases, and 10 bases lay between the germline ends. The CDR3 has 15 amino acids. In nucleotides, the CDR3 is TGTGCCAGCTCAGGGCAGAGCACGAACACCGGGGAGCTGTTTTTT. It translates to CASSGQSTNTGELFF.